This entry lists 25 T cell receptor beta chains sequenced from one sample in a study of beta chain features in type 1 diabetes. Reverse transcription of all isolated RNA meant that expressed TCRB transcripts were sequenced. Generated by immunoSEQ multiplex PCR, the TCRdb table keeps only in-frame clones and is missing some. The data show about 650,000 clones, roughly an eighth seen once. Antigen specificity for these receptors is unknown. Findings and caveats of the study: In all four CD4+ subsets, TCRB CDR3 length was significantly, moderately reduced in type 1 diabetes.

The sequencing sample was made of naive CD4+ T cells from blood. The receptors derive from a young man with type 1 diabetes.

This clone was observed a handful of times. The V gene is TRBV30, the J gene TRBJ2-4; tentatively, D is TRBD2 (7 bases). The germline CDR1 and CDR2 sequences are GTSNPN and SVGIG (reference sequence). The ends were cut back, 0 bases at V and 1 base at J, with 10 bases in the middle. CDR3 length: 15 residues. The chain's CDR3 is CAWSVGGGAKNIQYF. In DNA, the CDR3 is TGTGCCTGGAGTGTAGGCGGGGGCGCCAAAAACATTCAGTACTTC.

This rearrangement joins TRBV18 to TRBJ2-7; possibly TRBD2 for D (5 bases). The germline V gene encodes CDR1 KGHSH and CDR2 LQKENI. The germline V and J ends were trimmed by 0 bases and 2 bases, with 8 bases remaining between them. This CDR3 is built from 14 residues. The CDR3: CASSPPPGTYEQYF. DNA for the CDR3: TGTGCCAGCTCACCACCACCGGGGACCTACGAGCAGTACTTC.

The gene calls are TRBV6-5 and TRBJ1-2; possible D gene TRBD1, 5 bases. The CDR3 runs 15 residues. Deletions cut 0 bases from V and 4 bases from J, with 12 bases between. Germline-derived CDR1 and CDR2 are MNHEY and SVGAGI. CDR3 protein: CASSYSTGRTYGYTF. The CDR3 nucleotides are TGTGCCAGCAGTTACTCGACGGGGCGAACCTATGGCTACACCTTC.

This rearrangement joins TRBV25-1 to TRBJ2-3; a weak D match, TRBD1 (7 bases). The germline V gene encodes CDR1 MGHDK and CDR2 SYGVNS. This CDR3 contains 14 residues. Trimming stripped 2 bases from V and 4 bases from J, with 10 bases between. CDR3: CASSEQGEADTQYF. The CDR3 nucleotides read TGTGCCAGCAGTGAACAGGGGGAGGCAGATACGCAGTATTTT.

V usage is TRBV6-6 and J usage is TRBJ1-1; D ambiguous. Trimming removed 3 bases at V and 2 bases at J, with 10 bases between. This CDR3 region has 14 residues. CDR1 and CDR2 (germline): MNHNY, SVGAGI (reference sequence). The CDR3 spells CASSYSSINTEAFF. The CDR3 bases are TGTGCCAGCAGTTATTCCAGTATAAACACTGAAGCTTTCTTT.

The chain uses TRBV5-6 and TRBJ2-2; 7 bases are a match to TRBD1. Trimming took 1 base from V and 5 from J; bases not matched to a gene: 8. The CDR3 has 16 residues. Germline CDR1 SGHDT, CDR2 YYEEEE. The CDR3: CASSLRQGRRTGELFF. In nucleotides, the CDR3 is TGTGCCAGCAGCTTGAGACAGGGTCGGCGGACCGGGGAGCTGTTTTTT.

The V and J genes are TRBV10-3 and TRBJ1-1, with D perhaps TRBD1 (6 bases). This CDR3 has 17 residues. Trimming removed 3 bases at V and 2 bases at J, with 19 bases between. Per the germline V gene, CDR1 is ENHRY and CDR2 is SYGVKD. The CDR3: CAISDLGAGAKNTEAFF. The DNA of the CDR3 is TGTGCCATCAGTGATTTGGGGGCCGGAGCGAAAAACACTGAAGCTTTCTTT.

This clone was counted a few times. CDR3 in DNA: TGTGCCAGCAGCTTGATCGAAACTAGCGGAACCGACGAGCAGTACTTC. Amino acid sequence: CASSLIETSGTDEQYF. The chain joins TRBV5-6 to TRBJ2-7; TRBD2 matches 8 bases. V lost 1 base, J lost 5 bases, and 11 bases stayed unmatched. Germline CDR1 and CDR2: SGHDT and YYEEEE. This CDR3 has 16 amino acids. The full variable domain, completed using reference TRBV5-6 and TRBJ2-7, is DAGVTQSPTHLIKTRGQQVTLRCSPKSGHDTVSWYQQALGQGPQFIFQYYEEEERQRGNFPDRFSGHQFPNYSSELNVNALLLGDSALYLCASSLIETSGTDEQYFGPGTRLTVT.

The chain couples TRBV9 to TRBJ1-4; 7 nucleotides line up with TRBD1. Germline V gives CDR1 SGDLS, CDR2 YYNGEE. The length of the CDR3 is 16 residues. The V segment lost 0 bases and the J segment 0 bases; nucleotides outside the gene matches: 2. The CDR3 loop is CASSVGTGSTNEKLFF. The CDR3 DNA follows: TGTGCCAGCAGCGTAGGGACAGGTTCAACTAATGAAAAACTGTTTTTT.

The genes are TRBV7-9 and TRBJ2-4, with 8 bases fitting TRBD1. CDR1 and CDR2 from the germline V gene are SEHNR and FQNEAQ (reference sequence). This CDR3 is built from 15 residues. The V segment lost 5 bases and the J segment 3 bases; nucleotides outside the gene matches: 6. Here the CDR3 reads CASSEQGVGKNIQYF. CDR3 DNA sequence: TGTGCCAGCAGCGAACAGGGGGTAGGCAAAAACATTCAGTACTTC.

V usage is TRBV27 and J usage is TRBJ1-1; 7 nucleotides match TRBD1. The CDR3 extends over 15 amino acids. V lost 5 bases and J lost 1; bases outside the gene matches: 7. Germline CDR1 is MNHEY and CDR2 is SMNVEV (reference sequence). CDR3 in DNA: TGTGCCAGCAGTGTTTGGGACAGAAGGAACACTGAAGCTTTCTTT. This encodes CASSVWDRRNTEAFF.

The V gene is TRBV10-3, the J gene TRBJ2-6; 12 bases line up with TRBD1. Germline V lookup: CDR1 ENHRY, CDR2 SYGVKD. This CDR3 region has 17 residues. After removal of 8 bases from V and 3 bases from J, the junction contained 8 bases not matched to a gene. CDR3 loop: CAIRRGQGAVGANVLTF. DNA for the CDR3: TGTGCCATCCGCCGGGGACAGGGGGCGGTTGGGGCCAACGTCCTGACTTTC.

This chain connects TRBV10-3 to TRBJ1-2; 7 nucleotides align to TRBD1. Unmatched junction bases numbered 11, after V lost 8 bases and J lost 8 bases. Per the germline V gene, CDR1 is ENHRY and CDR2 is SYGVKD. CDR3 size: 13 residues. The CDR3 DNA sequence: TGTGCCATCGCCTTCACAGGGGAGGAGGGCTACACCTTC. It specifies CAIAFTGEEGYTF.

The chain carries TRBV18 and TRBJ2-3, with 7 bases that match TRBD1. The J segment lost 5 bases and the V segment lost 5 bases, leaving 10 bases of the junction unmatched. This CDR3 contains 15 residues. CDR1 and CDR2 from the germline V gene are KGHSH and LQKENI. The CDR3 DNA sequence: TGTGCCAGCTCAGCGTCGACAGGGTTCGGAGATACGCAGTATTTT. Translating it yields CASSASTGFGDTQYF.

The rearrangement links TRBV6-1 to TRBJ1-1; D possibly corresponds to TRBD1 (6 bases). Germline lookup yields CDR1 MNHNS and CDR2 SASEGT. The CDR3 spans 12 residues. With 5 bases removed from V and 7 bases from J, the gap between germline ends came to 11 bases. Here the CDR3 DNA reads TGTGCCAGCAGTTATTGGACAGATGAAGCTTTCTTT. It is translated as CASSYWTDEAFF.

In its sample, this clone was seen a few times. The V and J genes are TRBV7-2 and TRBJ2-5; 16 nucleotides agree with TRBD2. The CDR3 is 19 amino acids. Germline CDR1 SGHTA, CDR2 FQGNSA. V shed 5 bases, J shed 4 bases, and the junction held 13 bases outside the gene matches. Here the CDR3 DNA reads TGTGCCAGCAGCCCCTACGGCCCCGGGACTAGCGGGGGGGCAGAGACCCAGTACTTC. This encodes CASSPYGPGTSGGAETQYF.

The chain uses TRBV25-1 and TRBJ2-1, with unresolved D. This CDR3 comprises 10 residues. V lost 6 bases, J lost 7 bases, and 4 bases lay in between. The germline gives CDR1 MGHDK, CDR2 SYGVNS. CDR3 sequence (DNA): TGTGCCAGCAGACCTAATGAGCAGTTCTTC. It specifies CASRPNEQFF.

To note about this clone: This specimen includes other DNA sequences encoding the same CDR3. This chain connects TRBV18 to TRBJ2-2; D possibly corresponds to TRBD1 (5 bases). The CDR3 totals 14 residues. Trimming removed 0 bases at V and 3 bases at J, with 5 bases between. Germline CDR1 KGHSH, CDR2 LQKENI. The CDR3 sequence is CASSPPGDTGELFF. As DNA, the CDR3 is TGTGCCAGCTCACCACCAGGGGACACCGGGGAGCTGTTTTTT.

J is TRBJ2-7 and V is TRBV13; D possibly corresponds to TRBD1 (5 bases). Germline loops: CDR1 PRHDT, CDR2 FYEKMQ (reference sequence). The CDR3 consists of 14 residues. The germline V and J ends were trimmed by 5 bases and 4 bases, with 15 bases remaining between them. CDR3 residues: CASSPRLRGYEQYF. In nucleotides, the CDR3 is TGTGCCAGCAGCCCTCGTCTTAGGGGATACGAGCAGTACTTC. The complete variable domain, with remaining parts taken from reference TRBV13 and TRBJ2-7, reads AAGVIQSPRHLIKEKRETATLKCYPIPRHDTVYWYQQGPGQDPQFLISFYEKMQSDKGSIPDRFSAQQFSDYHSELNMSSLELGDSALYFCASSPRLRGYEQYFGPGTRLTVT.

This clone has just a few counts. The chain joins TRBV9 to TRBJ2-1; the D call may be TRBD1 or TRBD2 (6 bases each). CDR1 is SGDLS and CDR2 is YYNGEE in the germline V gene. This CDR3 has 15 residues. V lost 1 base and J lost 8, with 16 bases in between. The CDR3 region has the DNA TGTGCCAGCAGCGTAAGGGGGGTAGGCACAGATGAGCAGTTCTTC. Protein sequence: CASSVRGVGTDEQFF.

This clone turned up a few times. The chain combines TRBV2 with TRBJ2-7; a weak D match, TRBD2 (6 bases). Trimming took 6 bases from V and 2 from J, leaving 14 bases between them. Germline V gene data show CDR1 as SNHLY and CDR2 as FYNNEI. The CDR3 consists of 14 residues. The CDR3 DNA reads as TGTGCCAGCAGGGTCCGGGGGTCCACCTACGAGCAGTACTTC. Translated, it gives CASRVRGSTYEQYF.

The rearrangement joins TRBV7-2 to TRBJ1-6, with 8 bases aligning to TRBD1. The CDR3 length is 16 residues. Looked up from germline, CDR1 is SGHTA and CDR2 is FQGNSA. The J segment lost 4 bases and the V segment lost 6 bases, leaving 8 bases of the junction unmatched. The CDR3 nucleotides read TGTGCCAGCAGGCAGGAGCAGGGGGCGTATAATTCACCCCTCCACTTT. Amino acid sequence: CASRQEQGAYNSPLHF.

The chain joins TRBV2 to TRBJ1-3, with 7 nucleotides matching TRBD1. Germline CDR1 and CDR2: SNHLY and FYNNEI. The CDR3 consists of 16 residues. J gave up 3 bases and V 5 bases, and 10 bases lay outside the gene matches. CDR3 protein: CASSHPGQTIGNTIYF. The CDR3 nucleotides are TGTGCCAGCAGTCATCCGGGACAGACTATTGGAAACACCATATATTTT. The whole variable domain, remainder taken from reference TRBV2 and TRBJ1-3, is EPEVTQTPSHQVTQMGQEVILRCVPISNHLYFYWYRQILGQKVEFLVSFYNNEISEKSEIFDDQFSVERPDGSNFTLKIRSTKLEDSAMYFCASSHPGQTIGNTIYFGEGSWLTVV.

This chain links TRBV9 with TRBJ2-1, with D possibly being TRBD1 (6 bases). V shed 5 bases and J shed 2 bases, with 14 bases lying between them. Germline V lookup: CDR1 SGDLS, CDR2 YYNGEE. This CDR3 has 15 residues. This CDR3 is CASSTSGTPYNEQFF. CDR3 DNA sequence: TGTGCCAGCAGTACCTCCGGGACACCCTACAATGAGCAGTTCTTC.

The chain recombines TRBV7-2 with TRBJ1-4; 9 bases are shared with TRBD1. Unmatched junction bases numbered 6, after V lost 2 bases and J lost 5 bases. The CDR3 consists of 16 residues. The germline CDR1 and CDR2 sequences are SGHTA and FQGNSA. CDR3 loop: CASSLTGTGRNEKLFF. Written as DNA, the CDR3 is TGTGCCAGCAGCTTAACGGGGACAGGGAGGAATGAAAAACTGTTTTTT.